The present entry profiles one T cell receptor beta chain with its context. The antigen remains unidentified. V lost 1 base to trimming and J lost 3 bases; unmatched junction nucleotides: 9. Looked up from germline, CDR1 is SGHVS and CDR2 is FQNEAQ. The CDR3 contains 16 residues. The data originate from a study of T-cell reconstitution after alpha-beta-depleted transplantation in children. Study-level results: Alpha-beta T cells about two months after transplant reportedly derived from several hundred expanded graft clones.

Construction of the TCRbeta library involved unique molecular identifiers. MiXCR, applied by TCRdb to the PCR reads, yields one record per CDR3 protein. Found here are 300,000 to 400,000 distinct CDR3 sequences, 15% to 20% of them singletons; the top ten hold around 43%. The V gene is TRBV7-8, the J gene TRBJ2-7; TRBD1 agrees at 7 bases. The receptor was derived from a male patient between 2 and 15 years old who had a stem cell transplant for acute lymphoblastic leukemia, so the T cells may come from the graft donor. Sequenced material: PBMCs, mostly from graft donor cells, taken 360 days after TCRalphabeta/CD19-depleted stem cell transplant. The CDR3 bases are TGTGCCAGCAGCTTAGTGTTTGTGACAGGGTTCTACGAGCAGTACTTC. Protein sequence: CASSLVFVTGFYEQYF.